The present T cell receptor beta chain was sequenced within a study of PD-1 blockade in mismatch repair-deficient tumors. CDR3 length: 14 amino acids. The germline V and J ends were trimmed by 3 bases and 0 bases, with 9 bases remaining between them. Germline-derived CDR1 and CDR2 are PRHDT and FYEKMQ (reference sequence). This clone occurred a few times. The repertoire was sequenced with immunoSEQ multiplex PCR; TCRdb's copy has only in-frame clones and lacks some. The top ten clones hold approximately 13% of a sample with approximately 120,000 clones, about 86% of them seen once. PCR or immunohistochemistry showed mismatch repair deficiency in every enrolled patient.

This chain connects TRBV13 to TRBJ2-7; D might be TRBD1 (6 bases). The sequence was collected from an adult with mismatch repair-deficient cancer. The specimen comprised peripheral blood, sampled 44 weeks after starting pembrolizumab. The CDR3 nucleotides are TGTGCCAGCAGCTTCACAGGGAGCTCCTACGAGCAGTACTTC. It is translated as CASSFTGSSYEQYF.